These T cell receptor beta chains were read from a single sample in a study of blood T cell repertoires in COVID-19. TCRdb keeps only in-frame clones here, not all; method: immunoSEQ multiplex PCR. This table holds 150,000 to 200,000 clones, roughly 91% found once. Source material: peripheral blood. Receptors were obtained from a man aged 18-30 years with acute or convalescent COVID-19. Each CDR3 is given with its conserved first and last residue. D genes are given only for firm matches. Clone size is not always given. Where it is, it says once, few, many or a class for expanded clones.

j_call | clone_size | v_call | d_call | cdr3_nt | cdr3_aa
TRBJ1-1 | . | TRBV5-6 | . | TGTGCCAGCAGCTTGGCCGGCGGTGGCTACACTGAAGCTTTCTTT | CASSLAGGGYTEAFF
TRBJ1-4 | once | TRBV27 | . | TGTGCCAGCCAGAACAGGAATGAAAAACTGTTTTTT | CASQNRNEKLFF
TRBJ1-1 | . | TRBV19 | TRBD1 | TGTGCCAGTAGTGCGCCGGGACAGGGGGCTTTCTTT | CASSAPGQGAFF
TRBJ2-1 | . | TRBV6-2/TRBV6-3 | . | TGTGCCAGCAGTTACTTGGGGGGTGTAGGCTTCTACAATGAGCAGTTCTTC | CASSYLGGVGFYNEQFF
TRBJ2-1 | . | TRBV27 | TRBD2 | TGTGCCAGCAGTTCGACTAGCGGAAACCCTTCCTACAATGAGCAGTTCTTC | CASSSTSGNPSYNEQFF
TRBJ2-3 | . | TRBV19 | TRBD1 | TGTGCCAGTAGTATTATGGGGACAGGGACAGATACGCAGTATTTT | CASSIMGTGTDTQYF
TRBJ2-3 | . | TRBV27 | . | TGTGCCAGCAGTTATTTAAAAACAATCAGCGGTCCAGATACGCAGTATTTT | CASSYLKTISGPDTQYF
TRBJ2-7 | . | TRBV19 | TRBD2 | TGTGCCAGTAGTATCGTTAGCGGGATCTACGAGCAGTACTTC | CASSIVSGIYEQYF
TRBJ1-4 | . | TRBV14 | . | TGTGCCAGCAGCCAAGAAGCCGGGATCTCAACTAATGAAAAACTGTTTTTT | CASSQEAGISTNEKLFF
TRBJ1-1 | . | TRBV18 | TRBD1 | TGTGCCAGCTCACCTTTAGGGACAGAGAACACTGAAGCTTTCTTT | CASSPLGTENTEAFF
TRBJ2-2 | . | TRBV24-1 | TRBD2 | TGTGCCACCAGTGACCCGGGACTAGGCACCGGGGAGCTGTTTTTT | CATSDPGLGTGELFF
TRBJ2-7 | . | TRBV27 | TRBD1 | TGTGCCAGCAGTACTTACAGGGGCCCCTACGAGCAGTACTTC | CASSTYRGPYEQYF
TRBJ1-2 | . | TRBV2 | . | TGTGCCAGCAACGAGCTAACAGGGACCGTATATGGCTACACCTTC | CASNELTGTVYGYTF
TRBJ2-3 | . | TRBV27 | TRBD1 | TGTGCCAGCAGTTCCCCCCGGGACAGGGGCACAGATACGCAGTATTTT | CASSSPRDRGTDTQYF
TRBJ1-2 | . | TRBV7-6 | . | TGTGCCAGCAGCTTAGAAGTCGGGACTAGTCCCTATGGCTACACCTTC | CASSLEVGTSPYGYTF
TRBJ2-7 | once | TRBV30 | . | TGTGCCTGGAGTCCTCGACGAGGAGGGAATCGTGACTACGAGCAGTACTTC | CAWSPRRGGNRDYEQYF
TRBJ2-2 | . | TRBV14 | . | TGTGCCAGCAGCCACCCGACCGGACTCCTGGGGACCGGGGAGCTGTTTTTT | CASSHPTGLLGTGELFF
TRBJ1-1 | . | TRBV5-8 | . | TGTGCCAGCAGCCTAACCCCCCCGGGCACTGAAGCTTTCTTT | CASSLTPPGTEAFF
TRBJ2-2 | . | TRBV21-1 | . | TGTGCCAGCAGTCGGACTGGCCGCTCGACAGGGTCGGGCGGGGAGCTGTTTTTT | CASSRTGRSTGSGGELFF
TRBJ2-7 | . | TRBV20-1 | . | TGCAGTGCTAGAGATAGCTACGAGCAGTACTTC | CSARDSYEQYF
TRBJ1-3 | . | TRBV6-1 | TRBD1 | TGTGCCAGCAGTGTCCAACAGGGGTCGGGCGGAAACACCATATATTTT | CASSVQQGSGGNTIYF
TRBJ1-1 | . | TRBV4-1 | TRBD1 | TGCGCCAGCAGCCAAGCTAGAGCAGGGGGAGCTTTCTTT | CASSQARAGGAFF